This T cell receptor (beta chain) emerged from a study of Tregs in tolerant kidney transplant recipients. The CDR3 sequence is 15 residues long. Unmatched junction bases numbered 6, after V lost 1 base and J lost 7 bases. Per the germline V gene, CDR1 is MGHRA and CDR2 is YSYEKL. This clone was detected only a few times. TCRdb's table, derived via immunoSEQ multiplex PCR, lists solely in-frame clones and lacks some. The sample yields tens of thousands of clones, 93% seen once. Related graft donors supplied nonmyeloablative bone marrow transplants, and mixed chimerism was transient. J is TRBJ1-3 and V is TRBV4-1; TRBD1 matches 8 bases. The sequence was collected from a human patient who received a combined kidney and bone marrow transplant. Some of the T cells may derive from the graft donor. This sample comprised CD4+ T cells from blood (PBMCs), obtained 12 months after the transplant. The CDR3 DNA sequence: TGCGCCAGCAGCCAAGTAGGCAGGGGGCATAACACCATATATTTT. Its protein product is CASSQVGRGHNTIYF.